A selection of T cell receptor beta chains follows, all from one sample in a study of OX40 agonist ivuxolimab in advanced cancers. Sequencing was performed with immunoSEQ multiplex PCR; in TCRdb, only in-frame clones are kept and a portion is missing. The sample shows about 69,000 clones, just over 90% of them seen only once. Here the sequenced sample was CD4+ or CD8+ T cells sorted from blood, taken in a trial of the OX40 agonist ivuxolimab. The receptor set was obtained from an adult with an advanced solid tumor such as melanoma, head and neck, liver or kidney cancer. CDR3s include the opening cysteine and the closing phenylalanine or tryptophan. A D gene is named only where the DNA matches it firmly. Only some rows state a clone size, as once, few, many or a class for expanded clones.

>TRBV5-4|TRBJ1-5|.|.
CASSLANAGNQPQHF
TGTGCCAGCAGCTTGGCCAACGCGGGTAATCAGCCCCAGCATTTT
>TRBV7-9|TRBJ2-3|.|TRBD2
CASSSWASGGPMLADTQYF
TGTGCCAGCAGCTCGTGGGCTAGCGGGGGCCCGATGTTGGCAGATACGCAGTATTTT
>TRBV19|TRBJ1-1|.|.
CASSTSPRTEAFF
TGTGCCAGTAGTACCAGTCCCCGCACTGAAGCTTTCTTT
>TRBV7-3|TRBJ2-1|.|TRBD2
CASSSGGTEQFF
TGTGCCAGCTCCAGCGGGGGGACTGAGCAGTTCTTC
>TRBV28|TRBJ2-5|.|.
CASSFEGFTLSGTQYF
TGTGCCAGCAGTTTCGAAGGATTTACCCTTAGCGGGACCCAGTACTTC
>TRBV19|TRBJ2-2|.|.
CASSIFSLENTGELFF
TGTGCCAGTAGTATATTTAGTCTGGAGAACACCGGGGAGCTGTTTTTT
>TRBV4-3|TRBJ2-7|.|TRBD2
CASSQLAGGHYEQYF
TGCGCCAGCAGCCAACTAGCGGGAGGGCACTACGAGCAGTACTTC
>TRBV18|TRBJ1-1|.|.
CASSTNPKDRLNTEAFF
TGTGCCAGCTCGACGAACCCCAAGGACAGATTGAACACTGAAGCTTTCTTT
>TRBV7-2|TRBJ2-5|.|.
CASSSTRPETQYF
TGTGCCAGCAGTTCGACACGGCCAGAGACCCAGTACTTC
>TRBV6-5|TRBJ2-1|.|TRBD2
CASTVSGSSYNEQFF
TGTGCCAGCACGGTCAGCGGGAGCTCCTACAATGAGCAGTTCTTC
>TRBV5-4|TRBJ2-1|.|.
CASSSELEMNEQFF
TGTGCCAGCAGCTCGGAACTAGAGATGAATGAGCAGTTCTTC
>TRBV5-6|TRBJ1-6|.|.
CASSLVGQQNSPLHF
TGTGCCAGCAGCTTGGTTGGCCAGCAGAATTCACCCCTCCACTTT
>TRBV2|TRBJ2-3|.|.
CASSAFGTQWGTDTQYF
TGTGCCAGCAGCGCCTTTGGGACTCAGTGGGGCACAGATACGCAGTATTTT
>TRBV9|TRBJ1-3|once|.
CASSVDGEVPIYF
TGTGCCAGCAGCGTAGATGGGGAGGTCCCCATATATTTT
>TRBV27|TRBJ1-1|.|.
CASSFGGLSTEAFF
TGTGCCAGCAGTTTCGGAGGGCTGAGCACTGAAGCTTTCTTT
>TRBV28|TRBJ1-1|.|TRBD1
CASSLLGQGDAFF
TGTGCCAGCAGTTTATTAGGACAGGGAGATGCTTTCTTT
>TRBV6-5|TRBJ2-3|.|.
CASSSNFGTDTQYF
TGTGCCAGCAGCTCAAATTTCGGCACAGATACGCAGTATTTT
>TRBV7-3|TRBJ2-3|.|TRBD2
CASSPYGGARDTQYF
TGTGCCAGCAGCCCTTACGGGGGGGCAAGAGATACGCAGTATTTT
>TRBV7-9|TRBJ1-3|once|.
CASTHTGLGNTIYF
TGTGCCAGCACCCATACAGGGTTAGGGAACACCATATATTTT
>TRBV4-3|TRBJ1-1|.|.
CASSPGLVFTEAFF
TGCGCCAGCAGCCCTGGGTTGGTTTTCACTGAAGCTTTCTTT
>TRBV18|TRBJ2-1|.|.
CASSPRPPHDEQFF
TGTGCCAGCTCACCTCGGCCCCCCCACGATGAGCAGTTCTTC
>TRBV7-2|TRBJ2-1|.|TRBD2
CASSLIGGANEQFF
TGTGCCAGCAGCTTAATCGGGGGGGCCAATGAGCAGTTCTTC
>TRBV7-2|TRBJ2-3|.|.
CASSLSVPRRDTQYF
TGTGCCAGCAGCTTATCGGTCCCGAGGCGAGATACGCAGTATTTT
>TRBV6-1|TRBJ2-7|.|.
CACSVGVSYEQYF
TGTGCCTGTTCGGTGGGCGTTTCCTACGAGCAGTACTTC
>TRBV4-3|TRBJ2-3|.|.
CASSQDPGTSTDTQYF
TGCGCCAGCAGCCAAGATCCGGGGACGAGCACAGATACGCAGTATTTT
>TRBV18|TRBJ1-1|once|.
CASSPLQDASTEAFF
TGTGCCAGCTCACCGTTGCAGGATGCTAGCACTGAAGCTTTCTTT
>TRBV6-5|TRBJ2-7|.|.
CASSGTALYEQYF
TGTGCCAGCAGTGGTACAGCTCTCTACGAGCAGTACTTC